A selection of T cell receptor beta chains follows, all from one sample in a study of T cell responses to AZD1222 COVID-19 vaccine. Profiled with immunoSEQ multiplex PCR; TCRdb holds only in-frame clones, not every one. This table holds approximately 210,000 clones, 90% to 95% found once. Source: peripheral blood, taken 28 days after the second AZD1222 dose. These receptors all come from an adult who received the AZD1222 COVID-19 vaccine. CDR3s include the opening cysteine and the closing phenylalanine or tryptophan. D genes are given only for firm matches. Expanded clones get a size class; other rows say once, few or many, or leave the size out.

j_gene,abundance,v_gene,d_gene,CDR3aa,CDR3nt
TRBJ2-2,NA,TRBV9,NA,CASSAPPGDTFTGELFF,TGTGCCAGCAGCGCGCCCCCGGGGGACACTTTCACCGGGGAGCTGTTTTTT
TRBJ2-5,once,TRBV28,NA,CASSSLSSGFWTQYF,TGTGCCAGCAGTTCCCTATCCTCAGGGTTTTGGACCCAGTACTTC
TRBJ2-1,NA,TRBV28,TRBD2,CASRASGRGSYNEQFF,TGTGCCAGCAGGGCTAGCGGGAGAGGCTCCTACAATGAGCAGTTCTTC
TRBJ2-3,NA,TRBV11-3,TRBD2,CASRPREGPTDTQYF,TGTGCCAGCAGACCCAGGGAGGGCCCCACAGATACGCAGTATTTT
TRBJ2-3,NA,TRBV6-6,TRBD2,CASSYSGSGTQYF,TGTGCCAGCAGTTACTCCGGTAGCGGGACCCAGTATTTT
TRBJ2-3,NA,TRBV2,NA,CASIGGIASTDTQYF,TGTGCCAGCATTGGGGGCATCGCCAGCACAGATACGCAGTATTTT
TRBJ2-7,few,TRBV15,NA,CATSRDQTRGSNEQYF,TGTGCCACCAGCAGAGATCAGACCAGGGGTTCCAACGAGCAGTACTTC
TRBJ1-1,few,TRBV20-1,NA,CSATDIAEAFF,TGCAGTGCCACGGATATCGCTGAAGCTTTCTTT
TRBJ1-1,NA,TRBV7-3,NA,CASSADGMNTEAFF,TGTGCCAGCAGCGCGGACGGAATGAACACTGAAGCTTTCTTT
TRBJ2-7,NA,TRBV7-8,NA,CASSSLLDSYEQYF,TGTGCCAGCAGCTCGCTACTGGACTCCTACGAGCAGTACTTC
TRBJ1-2,few,TRBV12-3/TRBV12-4,TRBD1,CASSRTGGYTF,TGTGCCAGCAGTCGGACAGGGGGCTACACCTTC
TRBJ2-7,NA,TRBV5-1,TRBD2,CASSLGTSGSEQYF,TGCGCCAGCAGCTTGGGGACTAGCGGGAGCGAGCAGTACTTC
TRBJ1-2,NA,TRBV2,TRBD1,CASSPGQGLGSYTF,TGTGCCAGCAGCCCGGGACAGGGGTTAGGGAGCTACACCTTC
TRBJ2-7,NA,TRBV29-1,TRBD1,CSASPRDSYEQYF,TGCAGCGCCTCGCCCCGGGACAGCTACGAGCAGTACTTC
TRBJ1-2,NA,TRBV6-6,NA,CASREGFEANYGYTF,TGTGCCAGCAGGGAGGGGTTTGAGGCTAACTATGGCTACACCTTC
TRBJ1-3,many,TRBV7-2,NA,CASSAREGSGNTIYF,TGTGCCAGCAGCGCGCGGGAGGGCTCTGGAAACACCATATATTTT
TRBJ2-5,few,TRBV28,TRBD1,CASSSRINRGWGQETQYF,TGTGCCAGCAGTTCCCGAATCAACAGGGGGTGGGGGCAAGAGACCCAGTACTTC